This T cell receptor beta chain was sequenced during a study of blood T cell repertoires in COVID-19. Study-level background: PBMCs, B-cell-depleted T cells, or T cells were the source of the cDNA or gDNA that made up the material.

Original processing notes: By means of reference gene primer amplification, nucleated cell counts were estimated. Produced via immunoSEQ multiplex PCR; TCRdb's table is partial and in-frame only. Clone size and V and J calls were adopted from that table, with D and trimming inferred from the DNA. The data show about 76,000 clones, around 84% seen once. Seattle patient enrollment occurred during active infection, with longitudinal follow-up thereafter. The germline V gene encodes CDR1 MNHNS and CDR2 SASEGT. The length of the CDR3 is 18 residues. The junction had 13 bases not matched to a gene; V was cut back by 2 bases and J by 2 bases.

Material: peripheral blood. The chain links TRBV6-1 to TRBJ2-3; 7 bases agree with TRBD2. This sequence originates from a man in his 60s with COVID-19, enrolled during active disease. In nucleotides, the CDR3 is TGTGCCAGCAGTGAAAGTTGGGTCGGGGCGGGAGACACAGATACGCAGTATTTT. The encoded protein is CASSESWVGAGDTDTQYF.